These 24 T cell receptor beta chains came from one sample sequenced in a study of T cell repertoires in ileal Crohn's disease. Time point specified: neoterminal ileum biopsy at postoperative endoscopy, about 6 months after surgery. Clones were sequenced by immunoSEQ multiplex PCR, and TCRdb holds only the in-frame ones, with some missing. The table records 1,500 to 1,600 clones, about 90% of them present only once. The material sequenced was ileal tissue. These receptors were taken from an adult with Crohn's disease.

This rearrangement joins TRBV9 to TRBJ2-7; unclear D gene. Germline lookup yields CDR1 SGDLS and CDR2 YYNGEE. Trimming took off 3 bases at V and 3 bases at J, with 4 bases between the two ends. The CDR3 runs 11 residues. The CDR3: CASSAGYEQYF. The CDR3 DNA reads as TGTGCCAGCAGCGCAGGCTACGAGCAGTACTTC.

This chain joins TRBV19 and TRBJ2-7; 14 bases line up with TRBD2. J lost 3 bases, V lost 5 bases, and 3 bases had no gene match. Germline V lookup: CDR1 LNHDA, CDR2 SQIVND (reference sequence). The CDR3 length is 15 residues. In nucleotides, the CDR3 is TGTGCCAGTAGTGAGGGACTAGCGGGGGTCTACGAGCAGTACTTC. Protein: CASSEGLAGVYEQYF.

The chain couples TRBV2 to TRBJ2-7; 9 positions agree with TRBD1. The CDR3 loop spans 15 amino acids. V lost 1 base to trimming and J lost 2 bases; unmatched junction nucleotides: 3. CDR1 and CDR2 from the germline V gene are SNHLY and FYNNEI. CDR3 nucleotides: TGTGCCAGCAGTGAAGGGAACAGGGGGCCCTACGAGCAGTACTTC. Translating gives CASSEGNRGPYEQYF.

This chain links TRBV5-4 with TRBJ2-5, with 10 bases lining up with TRBD2. Germline CDR1 and CDR2: SGHNT and YYREEE (reference sequence). This CDR3 region has 16 residues. V was clipped by 0 bases and J by 5 bases; unmatched bases: 7. The CDR3 reads CASSLATSGVLETQYF. The CDR3 nucleotides are TGTGCCAGCAGCTTGGCCACTAGCGGGGTCTTGGAGACCCAGTACTTC.

The chain has TRBV28 and TRBJ2-7, with TRBD1 matching 7 bases. This CDR3 is built from 13 residues. Trimming removed 9 bases from V and 0 bases from J; junction bases left unmatched: 5. Germline V lookup: CDR1 MDHEN, CDR2 SYDVKM. DNA for the CDR3: TGTGCCAGTTTGACAGGGAGCTCCTACGAGCAGTACTTC. As protein: CASLTGSSYEQYF.

This clone occurred a few times. The V call is TRBV6-1, the J call TRBJ2-3; 9 nucleotides line up with TRBD2. Germline loops: CDR1 MNHNS, CDR2 SASEGT. J lost 4 bases, V lost 4 bases, and 3 bases had no gene match. This CDR3 spans 14 amino acids. The CDR3 reads CASSGLAGPDTQYF. The CDR3 DNA reads TGTGCCAGCAGTGGTCTAGCGGGGCCAGATACGCAGTATTTT.

This chain connects TRBV5-8 to TRBJ1-1; 7 bases fit TRBD1. CDR3 length: 14 amino acids. The germline V gene has CDR1 SGHTS and CDR2 YDEGEE. V dropped 0 bases and J dropped 5; count of bases not matched to a gene: 4. CDR3 residues: CASSLGQGRTEAFF. The DNA for the CDR3 is TGTGCCAGCAGCTTGGGACAGGGTAGGACTGAAGCTTTCTTT.

The chain recombines TRBV7-2 with TRBJ2-1, with unresolved D. Germline V lookup: CDR1 SGHTA, CDR2 FQGNSA. The germline V and J ends were trimmed by 4 bases and 4 bases, with 8 bases remaining between them. The CDR3 totals 13 residues. CDR3 sequence reads: CASSSPYYNEQFF. CDR3 sequence (DNA): TGTGCCAGCAGCTCGCCTTATTACAATGAGCAGTTCTTC.

V usage is TRBV18 and J usage is TRBJ1-2; D not certain. The V end was cut by 3 bases, the J end by 4 bases, with 12 bases between. CDR1 is KGHSH and CDR2 is LQKENI in the germline V gene. This CDR3 spans 14 amino acids. The CDR3 sequence: CASSPGEAIYGYTF. CDR3 in DNA: TGTGCCAGCTCACCTGGGGAAGCCATCTATGGCTACACCTTC.

This clone is hyperexpanded in the sample. The V call is TRBV4-1, the J call TRBJ2-5, with D unresolved. The CDR3 runs to 13 residues. Trimming removed 1 base from V and 4 bases from J, with 7 bases in between. The germline gives CDR1 MGHRA, CDR2 YSYEKL. The CDR3 protein is CASSQVPGETQYF. The CDR3 region has the DNA TGCGCCAGCAGCCAAGTTCCGGGAGAGACCCAGTACTTC.

The J gene is TRBJ2-3, the V gene TRBV7-8; 7 nucleotides line up with TRBD2. The trim removed 7 bases at V and 6 bases at J, leaving 13 bases unmatched. CDR1 SGHVS and CDR2 FQNEAQ come from the germline V gene. CDR3 size: 15 residues. CDR3: CASNQGWGGRDTQYF. The CDR3 coding sequence is TGTGCCAGCAACCAAGGCTGGGGGGGGAGGGATACGCAGTATTTT.

The rearrangement joins TRBV7-3 to TRBJ2-1; 8 nucleotides line up with TRBD2. The V gene end was trimmed by 5 bases and the J gene end by 7 bases; junction bases not matched to a gene: 7. The germline CDR1 and CDR2 sequences are SGHTA and FQGTGA. The CDR3 consists of 14 residues. CDR3 region: CASSPRSGGNEQFF. In nucleotides, the CDR3 is TGTGCCAGCAGCCCCCGGTCGGGAGGGAATGAGCAGTTCTTC.

The V call is TRBV4-1, the J call TRBJ2-5; TRBD2 is a possible D gene (6 bases). The germline V gene encodes CDR1 MGHRA and CDR2 YSYEKL. This CDR3 is built from 14 residues. Trimming removed 7 bases from V and 10 bases from J, with 22 bases in between. CDR3 in amino acids: CASKRLSGPGDQYF. CDR3 DNA: TGCGCCAGCAAAAGGTTGTCAGGCCCGGGGGACCAGTACTTC.

The count of this clone is one. The chain recombines TRBV7-9 with TRBJ2-7; 7 bases align to TRBD1. The V gene's germline CDR1 is SEHNR and CDR2 FQNEAQ (reference sequence). The CDR3 totals 13 residues. Trimming cost V 5 bases and J 4 bases; bases outside gene matches: 5. The chain's CDR3 is CASSQGQVYEQYF. The CDR3 DNA sequence: TGTGCCAGCAGCCAAGGACAGGTGTACGAGCAGTACTTC.

The chain recombines TRBV11-3 with TRBJ1-6, with TRBD1 identical over 7 bases. This CDR3 is built from 14 residues. Looked up from germline, CDR1 is SGHNT and CDR2 is YENEEA. V gave up 5 bases and J gave up 4 bases; unmatched junction bases: 2. In DNA, the CDR3 is TGTGCCAGCAGCAGGGACAGTTATAATTCACCCCTCCACTTT. This gives the protein CASSRDSYNSPLHF.

This sequence joins TRBV28 and TRBJ1-3; D is unclear. CDR3 length equals 15 residues. Germline V gives CDR1 MDHEN, CDR2 SYDVKM. The V end lost 7 bases, the J end lost 0 bases, and 13 bases lay between the germline ends. The CDR3 protein is CASKVMALSGNTIYF. CDR3 bases: TGTGCCAGCAAGGTCATGGCGCTCTCTGGAAACACCATATATTTT.

As for this clone: A read error may account for a junction end that differs from germline. The chain recombines TRBV7-7 with TRBJ2-1; no firm D call. Germline V gene data show CDR1 as SSHAT and CDR2 as FNYEAQ (reference sequence). This CDR3 has 13 residues. CDR3 nucleotides: TGTGCTAGCAGCTTGCTGCGTGACAATGAGCAGTTCTTC. Protein sequence: CASSLLRDNEQFF. Full variable domain (missing parts from reference TRBV7-7 and TRBJ2-1): GAGVSQSPRYKVTKRGQDVTLRCDPISSHATLYWYQQALGQGPEFLTYFNYEAQPDKSGLPSDRFSAERPEGSISTLTIQRTEQRDSAMYRCASSLLRDNEQFFGPGTRLTVL.

CDR3 DNA: TGTGCCAGCAGTCGCCCGGGGCAGATGGGGGGAAACACCATATATTTT. Amino acids: CASSRPGQMGGNTIYF. This sequence joins TRBV11-2 and TRBJ1-3; D possibly corresponds to TRBD1 (5 bases). Deletions cut 6 bases from V and 4 bases from J, with 19 bases between. Germline-derived CDR1 and CDR2 are SGHAT and FQNNGV. The length of the CDR3 is 16 residues.

This chain uses TRBV4-1 with TRBJ2-6; D unresolved. Per the germline V gene, CDR1 is MGHRA and CDR2 is YSYEKL. The germline V and J ends were trimmed by 5 bases and 5 bases, with 16 bases remaining between them. The CDR3 consists of 16 residues. CDR3 amino acids: CASSREPQSRANVLTF. In nucleotides, the CDR3 is TGCGCCAGCAGCAGGGAACCACAAAGTCGGGCCAACGTCCTGACTTTC.

The chain links TRBV12-2 to TRBJ2-7; TRBD1, the table's D call, was not compared with the DNA. TRBV12-2 is assigned pseudogene status. The length of the CDR3 is 16 residues. The CDR3: CASRLGAWASRYEQYF. CDR3 coding DNA: TGTGCAAGTCGCTTAGGGGCGTGGGCCAGTCGATACGAGCAGTACTTC.

The rearrangement uses TRBV11-2 and TRBJ2-1, with a possible D match to TRBD2 (6 bases). This CDR3 has 16 residues. Germline CDR1 reads SGHAT; CDR2 reads FQNNGV. Trimming cost V 4 bases and J 10 bases, with 23 bases left between them. The CDR3 bases are TGTGCCAGCAGCTCTCGGGACTCCCCTCGAGTCATAGAGCAGTTCTTC. The encoded protein is CASSSRDSPRVIEQFF.

The chain couples TRBV6-1 to TRBJ1-1, with D unresolved. This CDR3 has 13 amino acids. The V end lost 7 bases, the J end lost 1 base, and 10 bases lay between the germline ends. Per the germline V gene, CDR1 is MNHNS and CDR2 is SASEGT. The CDR3: CASTRHTNTEAFF. CDR3 nucleotides: TGTGCCAGCACACGACACACGAACACTGAAGCTTTCTTT.

The chain is built from TRBV1 and TRBJ2-2; the table's D call, TRBD2, was not checked against the DNA. TRBV1 is recorded as a pseudogene. The CDR3 spans 17 residues. DNA of the CDR3: TGCACCAGCAGCCAAGATGGTCGAGCGGGAAACACCGGGGAGCTGTTTTTT. Amino acids: CTSSQDGRAGNTGELFF.

There are a few counts of this clone. The chain couples TRBV13 to TRBJ2-7; D is possibly TRBD1 or TRBD2 (5 bases each). The germline CDR1 and CDR2 sequences are PRHDT and FYEKMQ (reference sequence). This CDR3 comprises 15 residues. Trimming removed 0 bases at V and 3 bases at J, with 12 bases between. Here the CDR3 DNA reads TGTGCCAGCAGCTTAGGCGGGGACCGATTCTACGAGCAGTACTTC. Translating gives CASSLGGDRFYEQYF.